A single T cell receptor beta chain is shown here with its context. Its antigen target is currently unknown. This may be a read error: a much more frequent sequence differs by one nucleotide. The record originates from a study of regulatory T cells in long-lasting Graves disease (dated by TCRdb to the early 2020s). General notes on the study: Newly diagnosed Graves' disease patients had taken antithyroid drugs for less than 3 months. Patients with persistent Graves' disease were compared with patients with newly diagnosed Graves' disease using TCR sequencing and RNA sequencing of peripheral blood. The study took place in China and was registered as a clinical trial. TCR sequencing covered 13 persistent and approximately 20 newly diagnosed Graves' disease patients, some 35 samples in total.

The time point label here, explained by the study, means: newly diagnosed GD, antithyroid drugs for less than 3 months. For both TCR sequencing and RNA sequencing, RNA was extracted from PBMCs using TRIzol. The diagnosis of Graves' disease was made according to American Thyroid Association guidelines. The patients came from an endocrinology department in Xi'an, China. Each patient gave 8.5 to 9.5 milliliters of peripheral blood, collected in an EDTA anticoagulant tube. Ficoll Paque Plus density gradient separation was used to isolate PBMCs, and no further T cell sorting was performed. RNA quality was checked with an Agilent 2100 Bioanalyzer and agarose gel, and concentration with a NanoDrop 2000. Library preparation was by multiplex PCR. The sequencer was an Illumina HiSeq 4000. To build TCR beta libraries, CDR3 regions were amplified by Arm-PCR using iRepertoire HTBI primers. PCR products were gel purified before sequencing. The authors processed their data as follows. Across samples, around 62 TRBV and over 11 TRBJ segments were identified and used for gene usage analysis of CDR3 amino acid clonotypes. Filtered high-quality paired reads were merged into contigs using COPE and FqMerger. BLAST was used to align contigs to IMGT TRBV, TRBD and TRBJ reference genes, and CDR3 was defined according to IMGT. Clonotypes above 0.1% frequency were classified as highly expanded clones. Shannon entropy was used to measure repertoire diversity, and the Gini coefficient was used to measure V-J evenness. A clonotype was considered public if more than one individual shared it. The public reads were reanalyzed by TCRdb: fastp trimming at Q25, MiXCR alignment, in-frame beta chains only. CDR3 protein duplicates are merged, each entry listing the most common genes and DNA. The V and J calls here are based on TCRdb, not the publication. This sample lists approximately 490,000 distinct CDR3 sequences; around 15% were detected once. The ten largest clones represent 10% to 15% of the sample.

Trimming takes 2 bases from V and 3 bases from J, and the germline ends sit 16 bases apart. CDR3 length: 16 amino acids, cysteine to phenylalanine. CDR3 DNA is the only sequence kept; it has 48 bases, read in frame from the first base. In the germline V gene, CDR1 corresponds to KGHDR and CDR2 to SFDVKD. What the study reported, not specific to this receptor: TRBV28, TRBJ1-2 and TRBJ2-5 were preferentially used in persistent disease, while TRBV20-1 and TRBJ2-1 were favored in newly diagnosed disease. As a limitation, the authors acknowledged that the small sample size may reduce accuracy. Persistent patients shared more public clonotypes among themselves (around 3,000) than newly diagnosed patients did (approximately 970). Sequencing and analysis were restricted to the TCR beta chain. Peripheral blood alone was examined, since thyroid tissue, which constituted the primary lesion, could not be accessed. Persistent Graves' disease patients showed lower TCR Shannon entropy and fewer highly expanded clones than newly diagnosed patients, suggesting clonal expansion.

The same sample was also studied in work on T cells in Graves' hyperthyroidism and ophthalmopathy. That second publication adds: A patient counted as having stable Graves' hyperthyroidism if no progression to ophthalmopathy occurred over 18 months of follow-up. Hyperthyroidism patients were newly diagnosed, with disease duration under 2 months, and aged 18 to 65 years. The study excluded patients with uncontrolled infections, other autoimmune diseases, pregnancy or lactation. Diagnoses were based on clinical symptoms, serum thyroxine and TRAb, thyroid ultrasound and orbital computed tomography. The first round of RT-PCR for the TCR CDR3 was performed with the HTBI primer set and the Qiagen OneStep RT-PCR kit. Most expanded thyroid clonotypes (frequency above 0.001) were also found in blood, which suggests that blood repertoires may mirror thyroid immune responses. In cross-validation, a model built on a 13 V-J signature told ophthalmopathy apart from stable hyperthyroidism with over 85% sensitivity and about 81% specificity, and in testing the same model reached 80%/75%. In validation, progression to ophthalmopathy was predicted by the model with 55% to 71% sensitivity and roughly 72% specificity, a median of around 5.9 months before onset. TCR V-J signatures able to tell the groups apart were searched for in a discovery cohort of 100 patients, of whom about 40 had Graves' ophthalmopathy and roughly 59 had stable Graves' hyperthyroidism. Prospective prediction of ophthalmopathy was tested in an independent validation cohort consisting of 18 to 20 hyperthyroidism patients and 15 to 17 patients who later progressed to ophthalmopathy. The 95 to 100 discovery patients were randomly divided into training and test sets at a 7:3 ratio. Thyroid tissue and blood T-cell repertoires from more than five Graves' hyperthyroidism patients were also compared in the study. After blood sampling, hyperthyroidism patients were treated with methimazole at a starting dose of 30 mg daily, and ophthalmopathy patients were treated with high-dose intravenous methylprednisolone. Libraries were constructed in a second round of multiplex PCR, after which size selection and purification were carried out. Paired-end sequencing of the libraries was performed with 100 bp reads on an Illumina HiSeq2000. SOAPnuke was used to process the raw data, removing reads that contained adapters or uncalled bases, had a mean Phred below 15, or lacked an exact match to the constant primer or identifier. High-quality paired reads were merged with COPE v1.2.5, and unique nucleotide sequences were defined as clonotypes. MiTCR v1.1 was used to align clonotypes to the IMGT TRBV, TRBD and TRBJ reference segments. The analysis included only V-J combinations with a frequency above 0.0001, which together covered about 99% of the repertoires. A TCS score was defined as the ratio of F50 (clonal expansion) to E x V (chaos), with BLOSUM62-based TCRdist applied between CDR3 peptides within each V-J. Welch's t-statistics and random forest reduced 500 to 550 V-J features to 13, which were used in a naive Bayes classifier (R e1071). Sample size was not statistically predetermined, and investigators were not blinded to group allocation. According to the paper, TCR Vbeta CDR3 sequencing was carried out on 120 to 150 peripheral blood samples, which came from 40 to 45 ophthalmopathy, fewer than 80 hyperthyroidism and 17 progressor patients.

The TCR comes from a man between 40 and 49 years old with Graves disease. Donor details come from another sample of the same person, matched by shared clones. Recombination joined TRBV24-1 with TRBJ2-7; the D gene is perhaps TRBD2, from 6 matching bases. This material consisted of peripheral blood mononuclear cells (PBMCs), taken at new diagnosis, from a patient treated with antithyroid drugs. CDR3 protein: CATSDSNAGRLYEQYF. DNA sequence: TGTGCCACCAGTGATTCAAATGCGGGAAGGCTCTACGAGCAGTACTTC.